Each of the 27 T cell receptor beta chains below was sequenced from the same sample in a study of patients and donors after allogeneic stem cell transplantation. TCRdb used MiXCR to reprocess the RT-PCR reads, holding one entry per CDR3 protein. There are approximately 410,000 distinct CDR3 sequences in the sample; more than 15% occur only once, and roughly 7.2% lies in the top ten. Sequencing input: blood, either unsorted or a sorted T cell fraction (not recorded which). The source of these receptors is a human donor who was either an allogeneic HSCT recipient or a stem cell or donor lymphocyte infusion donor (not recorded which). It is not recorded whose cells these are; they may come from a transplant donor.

The CDR3 protein is CSASEGHSNYGYTF. In nucleotides, the CDR3 is TGCAGTGCTAGTGAGGGACATAGTAACTATGGCTACACCTTC. The genes are TRBV20-1 and TRBJ1-2; TRBD1 is a possible D gene (6 bases). The CDR3 length is 14 residues. Germline V lookup: CDR1 DFQATT, CDR2 SNEGSKA (reference sequence). With 3 bases removed from V and 1 base from J, the gap between germline ends came to 12 bases.

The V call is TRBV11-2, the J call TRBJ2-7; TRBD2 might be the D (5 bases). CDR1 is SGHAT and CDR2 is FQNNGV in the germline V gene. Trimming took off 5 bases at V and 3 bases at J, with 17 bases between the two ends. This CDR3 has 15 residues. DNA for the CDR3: TGTGCCAGCAGCGCACTCCGGACTTTCCGCTACGAGCAGTACTTC. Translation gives CASSALRTFRYEQYF.

The CDR3 loop is CSAPVGGGASTEAFF. The CDR3 bases are TGCAGTGCCCCTGTTGGGGGGGGAGCGAGCACTGAAGCTTTCTTT. This sequence joins TRBV20-1 and TRBJ1-1; perhaps TRBD1 as D (5 bases). V shed 6 bases and J shed 4 bases, with 21 bases lying between them. The V gene's germline CDR1 is DFQATT and CDR2 SNEGSKA (reference sequence). There are 15 residues in the CDR3.

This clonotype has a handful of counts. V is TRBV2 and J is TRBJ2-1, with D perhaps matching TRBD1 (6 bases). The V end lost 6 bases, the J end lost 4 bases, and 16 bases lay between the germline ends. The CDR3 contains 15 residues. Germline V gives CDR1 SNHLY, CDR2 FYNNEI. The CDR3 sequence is CASSDGQFPYNEQFF. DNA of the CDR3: TGTGCCAGCAGCGATGGACAGTTTCCATACAATGAGCAGTTCTTC.

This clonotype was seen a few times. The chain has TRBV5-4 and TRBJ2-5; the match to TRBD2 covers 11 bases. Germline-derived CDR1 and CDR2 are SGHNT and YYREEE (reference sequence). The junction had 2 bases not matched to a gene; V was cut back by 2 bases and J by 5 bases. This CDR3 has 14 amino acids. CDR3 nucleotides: TGTGCCAGCAGCTTTAGCGGGAGGGAGGAGACCCAGTACTTC. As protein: CASSFSGREETQYF.

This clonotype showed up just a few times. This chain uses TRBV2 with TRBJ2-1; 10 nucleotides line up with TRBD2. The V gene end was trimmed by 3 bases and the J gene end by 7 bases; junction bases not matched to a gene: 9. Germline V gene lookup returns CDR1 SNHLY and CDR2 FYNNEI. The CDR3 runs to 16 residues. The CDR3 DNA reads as TGTGCCAGCAGTGATGTCCGGACTAGCGGAAGTAATGAGCAGTTCTTC. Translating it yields CASSDVRTSGSNEQFF.

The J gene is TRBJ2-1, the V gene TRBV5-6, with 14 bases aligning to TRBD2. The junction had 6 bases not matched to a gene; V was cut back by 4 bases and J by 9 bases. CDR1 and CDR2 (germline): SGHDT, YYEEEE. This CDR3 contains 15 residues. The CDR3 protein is CASSALGLAGVEQFF. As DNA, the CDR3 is TGTGCCAGCAGCGCCCTGGGACTAGCGGGAGTTGAGCAGTTCTTC.

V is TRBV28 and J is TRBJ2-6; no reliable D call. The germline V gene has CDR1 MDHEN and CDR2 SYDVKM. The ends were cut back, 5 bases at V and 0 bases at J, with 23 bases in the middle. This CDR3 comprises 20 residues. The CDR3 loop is CASSPNHSTRRLSGANVLTF. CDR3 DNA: TGTGCCAGCAGTCCAAACCACTCCACAAGACGCCTCTCTGGGGCCAACGTCCTGACTTTC.

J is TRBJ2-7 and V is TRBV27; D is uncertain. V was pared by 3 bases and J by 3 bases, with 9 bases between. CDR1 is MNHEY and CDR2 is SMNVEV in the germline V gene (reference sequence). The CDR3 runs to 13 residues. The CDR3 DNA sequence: TGTGCCAGCAGTTTTGGCCGAGGCTACGAGCAGTACTTC. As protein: CASSFGRGYEQYF.

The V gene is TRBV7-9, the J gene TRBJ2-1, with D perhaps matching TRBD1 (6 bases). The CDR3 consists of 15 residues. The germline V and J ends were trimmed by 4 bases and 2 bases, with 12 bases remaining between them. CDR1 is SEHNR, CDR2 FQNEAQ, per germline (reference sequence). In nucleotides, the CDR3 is TGTGCCAGCAGCTCTGACAGGCTTCCCTACAATGAGCAGTTCTTC. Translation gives CASSSDRLPYNEQFF. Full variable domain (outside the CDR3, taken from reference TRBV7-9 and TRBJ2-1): DTGVSQNPRHKITKRGQNVTFRCDPISEHNRLYWYRQTLGQGPEFLTYFQNEAQLEKSRLLSDRFSAERPKGSFSTLEIQRTEQGDSAMYLCASSSDRLPYNEQFFGPGTRLTVL.

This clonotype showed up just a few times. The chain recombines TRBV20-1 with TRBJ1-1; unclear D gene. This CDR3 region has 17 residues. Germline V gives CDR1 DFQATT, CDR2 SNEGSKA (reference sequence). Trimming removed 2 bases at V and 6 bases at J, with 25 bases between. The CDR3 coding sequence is TGCAGTGCTAGAAATTCGGGTCAGAGCCCCCCGGGTCCTGAAGCTTTCTTT. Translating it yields CSARNSGQSPPGPEAFF.

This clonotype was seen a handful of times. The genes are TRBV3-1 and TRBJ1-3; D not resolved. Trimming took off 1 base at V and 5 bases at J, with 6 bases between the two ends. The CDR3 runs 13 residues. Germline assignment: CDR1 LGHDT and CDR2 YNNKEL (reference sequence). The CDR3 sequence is CASSQGHRNTIYF. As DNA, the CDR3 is TGTGCCAGCAGCCAAGGTCACAGAAACACCATATATTTT.

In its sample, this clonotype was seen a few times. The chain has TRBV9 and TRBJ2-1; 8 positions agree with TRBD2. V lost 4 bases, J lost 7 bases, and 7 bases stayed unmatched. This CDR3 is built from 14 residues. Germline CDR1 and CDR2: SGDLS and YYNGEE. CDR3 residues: CASSPRGAINEQFF. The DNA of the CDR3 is TGTGCCAGCAGCCCGCGGGGGGCGATAAATGAGCAGTTCTTC.

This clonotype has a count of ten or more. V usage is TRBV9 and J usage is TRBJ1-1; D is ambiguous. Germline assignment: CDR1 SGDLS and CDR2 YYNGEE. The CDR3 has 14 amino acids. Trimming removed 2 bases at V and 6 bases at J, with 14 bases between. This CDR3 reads CASSVGPINAEAFF. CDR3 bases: TGTGCCAGCAGCGTTGGTCCGATAAACGCTGAAGCTTTCTTT. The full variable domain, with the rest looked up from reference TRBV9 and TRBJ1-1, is DSGVTQTPKHLITATGQRVTLRCSPRSGDLSVYWYQQSLDQGLQFLIQYYNGEERAKGNILERFSAQQFPDLHSELNLSSLELGDSALYFCASSVGPINAEAFFGQGTRLTVV.

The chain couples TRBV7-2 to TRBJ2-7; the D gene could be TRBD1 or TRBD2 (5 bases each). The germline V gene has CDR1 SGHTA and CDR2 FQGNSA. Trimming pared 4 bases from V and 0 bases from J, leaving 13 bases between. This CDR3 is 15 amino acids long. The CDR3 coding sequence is TGTGCCAGCAGCTCCTCGGGGCCCCACTCCTACGAGCAGTACTTC. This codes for CASSSSGPHSYEQYF.

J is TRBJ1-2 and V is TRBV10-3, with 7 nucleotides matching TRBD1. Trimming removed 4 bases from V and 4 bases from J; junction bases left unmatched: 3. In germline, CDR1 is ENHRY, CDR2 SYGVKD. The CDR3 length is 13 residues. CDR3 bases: TGTGCCATCAGTGGACAGGGTGGCTATGGCTACACCTTC. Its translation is CAISGQGGYGYTF.

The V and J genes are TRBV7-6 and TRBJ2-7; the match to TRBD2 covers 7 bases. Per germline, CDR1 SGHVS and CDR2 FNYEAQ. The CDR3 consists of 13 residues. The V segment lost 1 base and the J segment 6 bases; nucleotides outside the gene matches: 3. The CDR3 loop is CASSLEAGIEQYF. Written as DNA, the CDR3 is TGTGCCAGCAGCTTAGAAGCGGGGATCGAGCAGTACTTC.

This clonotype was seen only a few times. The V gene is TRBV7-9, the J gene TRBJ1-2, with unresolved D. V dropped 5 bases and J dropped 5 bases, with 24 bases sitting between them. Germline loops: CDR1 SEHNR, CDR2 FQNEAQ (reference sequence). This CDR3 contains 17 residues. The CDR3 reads CASSHPLVGSFAYGYTF. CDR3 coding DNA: TGTGCCAGCAGCCACCCCTTAGTGGGAAGCTTTGCGTATGGCTACACCTTC.

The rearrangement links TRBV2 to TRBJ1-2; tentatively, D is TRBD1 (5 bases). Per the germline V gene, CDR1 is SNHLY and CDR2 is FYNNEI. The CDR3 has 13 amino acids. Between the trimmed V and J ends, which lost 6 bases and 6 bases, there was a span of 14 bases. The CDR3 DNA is TGTGCCAGCAGGCTTCAAAAAGGGGATGGCTACACCTTC. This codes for CASRLQKGDGYTF.

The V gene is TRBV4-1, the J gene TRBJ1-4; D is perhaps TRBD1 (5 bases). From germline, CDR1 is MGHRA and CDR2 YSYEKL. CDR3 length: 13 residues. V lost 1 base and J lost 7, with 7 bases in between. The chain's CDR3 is CASSQVGTEKLFF. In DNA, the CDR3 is TGCGCCAGCAGCCAAGTTGGGACTGAAAAACTGTTTTTT.

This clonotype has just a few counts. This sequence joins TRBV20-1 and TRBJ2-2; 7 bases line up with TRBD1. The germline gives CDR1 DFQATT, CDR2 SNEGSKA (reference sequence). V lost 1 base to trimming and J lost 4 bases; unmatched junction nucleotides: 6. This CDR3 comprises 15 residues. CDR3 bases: TGCAGTGCTAGAGGAAGGGGGCCTGGCACCGGGGAGCTGTTTTTT. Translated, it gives CSARGRGPGTGELFF.

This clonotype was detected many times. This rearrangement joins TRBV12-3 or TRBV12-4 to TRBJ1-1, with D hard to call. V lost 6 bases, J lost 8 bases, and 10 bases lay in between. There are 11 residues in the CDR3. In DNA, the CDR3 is TGTGCCAGCAGGGAGGGTTCCGAAGCTTTCTTT. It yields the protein CASREGSEAFF.

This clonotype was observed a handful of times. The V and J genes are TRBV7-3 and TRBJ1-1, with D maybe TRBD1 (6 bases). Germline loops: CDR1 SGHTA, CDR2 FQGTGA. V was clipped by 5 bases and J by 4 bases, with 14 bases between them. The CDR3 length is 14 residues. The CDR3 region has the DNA TGTGCCAGCAGCCCCGGGACATGGGGCACTGAAGCTTTCTTT. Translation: CASSPGTWGTEAFF.

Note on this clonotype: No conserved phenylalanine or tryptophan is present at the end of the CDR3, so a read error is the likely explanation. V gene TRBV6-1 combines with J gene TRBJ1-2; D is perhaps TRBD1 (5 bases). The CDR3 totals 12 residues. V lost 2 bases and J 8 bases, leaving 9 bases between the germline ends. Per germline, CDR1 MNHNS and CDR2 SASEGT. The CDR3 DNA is TGTGCCAGCAGTGAATCCCGGGGCGGCTACACCATC. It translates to CASSESRGGYTI.

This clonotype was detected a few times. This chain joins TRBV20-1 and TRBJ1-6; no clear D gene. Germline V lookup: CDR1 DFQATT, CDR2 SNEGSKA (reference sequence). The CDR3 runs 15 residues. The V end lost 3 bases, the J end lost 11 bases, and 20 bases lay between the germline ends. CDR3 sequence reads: CSASLIPAPGTPLHF. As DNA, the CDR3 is TGCAGTGCTAGTTTGATCCCGGCTCCGGGAACACCCCTCCACTTT.

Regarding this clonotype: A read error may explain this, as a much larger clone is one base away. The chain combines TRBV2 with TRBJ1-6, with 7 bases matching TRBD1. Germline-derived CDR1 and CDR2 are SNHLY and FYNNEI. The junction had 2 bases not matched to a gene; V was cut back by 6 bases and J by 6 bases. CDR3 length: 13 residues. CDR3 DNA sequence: TGTGCCAGCAGGGGACAGAGTAATTCACCCCTCCACTTT. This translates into CASRGQSNSPLHF.

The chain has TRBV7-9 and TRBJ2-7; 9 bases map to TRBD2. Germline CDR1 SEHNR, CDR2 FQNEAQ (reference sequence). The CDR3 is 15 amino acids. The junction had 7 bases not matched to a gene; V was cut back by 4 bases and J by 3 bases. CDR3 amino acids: CASSSWTSVDYEQYF. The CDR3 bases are TGTGCCAGCAGCTCGTGGACTAGCGTCGACTACGAGCAGTACTTC. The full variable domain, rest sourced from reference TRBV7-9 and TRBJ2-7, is DTGVSQNPRHKITKRGQNVTFRCDPISEHNRLYWYRQTLGQGPEFLTYFQNEAQLEKSRLLSDRFSAERPKGSFSTLEIQRTEQGDSAMYLCASSSWTSVDYEQYFGPGTRLTVT.